This TCR beta chain was sequenced in a study of cytomegalovirus exposure and HLA in healthy donors. PCR amplification relied on 60 Vbeta primers (plus 13 Jbeta primers). Measured with immunoSEQ multiplex PCR; TCRdb has only the in-frame clones, and not every one. This sample has approximately 220,000 clones; about three quarters occur once, and the top ten carry roughly 15%. The CDR3 runs 15 residues. Germline loops: CDR1 SQVTM, CDR2 ANQGSEA. Losses at the gene ends were 6 bases for V and 12 bases for J; bases not matched to a gene: 22. This clone showed up just a few times. Sequencing used PBMCs. This TCR was recovered from a man aged 35-49 years in good health and CMV-seronegative. V gene TRBV29-1 combines with J gene TRBJ1-2; 7 bases agree with TRBD1. CDR3 nucleotide sequence: TGCAGCGTATTTTTTTCGGACAGGTTAGGAATTGTAAACACCTTC. Translating gives CSVFFSDRLGIVNTF.